Listed below are T cell receptor beta chains from one sample, sequenced in a study of post-analysis software for immune sequencing data. TCRdb analysed the PCR reads with MiXCR anew, one entry per CDR3 protein. The sample carries about 160,000 distinct CDR3 sequences, 35% to 40% recorded once. Sequenced here: blood, sampled after autologous hematopoietic stem cell transplantation. The receptors shown here come from a girl aged 10 to 17 with multiple sclerosis. Each CDR3 is given with its conserved first and last residue. The D gene is left open where the match is weak. Size values are once, few and many counts, or a class for expanded clones, and some rows have none.

CDR3aa: CASSLGGPPYEQYF; CDR3nt: TGTGCCAGCAGTTTGGGAGGACCCCCCTACGAGCAGTACTTC; d_gene: -; v_gene: TRBV28; j_gene: TRBJ2-7; abundance: few
CDR3aa: CASSKTGPDTQYF; CDR3nt: TGTGCCAGCAGTAAGACAGGGCCAGATACGCAGTATTTT; d_gene: TRBD1; v_gene: TRBV27; j_gene: TRBJ2-3; abundance: few
CDR3aa: CASSKNNEQFF; CDR3nt: TGTGCCAGCAGTAAGAACAATGAGCAGTTCTTC; d_gene: -; v_gene: TRBV6-6; j_gene: TRBJ2-1; abundance: -
CDR3aa: CASSQGTGSNYGYTF; CDR3nt: TGTGCCAGCAGCCAAGGGACAGGGTCCAACTATGGCTACACCTTC; d_gene: -; v_gene: TRBV21-1; j_gene: TRBJ1-2; abundance: -
CDR3aa: CSARRSNTEAFF; CDR3nt: TGCAGTGCTAGGCGCAGTAACACTGAAGCTTTCTTT; d_gene: -; v_gene: TRBV20-1; j_gene: TRBJ1-1; abundance: -
CDR3aa: CASSRPRGRGVYEQYF; CDR3nt: TGTGCCAGCAGCCGGCCCCGGGGCAGGGGAGTCTACGAGCAGTACTTC; d_gene: -; v_gene: TRBV6-6; j_gene: TRBJ2-7; abundance: -
CDR3aa: CASSLSRGTNIQYF; CDR3nt: TGTGCCAGCAGTTTATCAAGGGGGACAAACATTCAGTACTTC; d_gene: -; v_gene: TRBV27; j_gene: TRBJ2-4; abundance: few
CDR3aa: CSARYGLAGETQYF; CDR3nt: TGCAGTGCTAGATACGGACTAGCCGGGGAGACCCAGTACTTC; d_gene: TRBD2; v_gene: TRBV20-1; j_gene: TRBJ2-5; abundance: -
CDR3aa: CASSEPSRAYEQFF; CDR3nt: TGTGCCAGCAGCGAACCGTCCCGGGCTTACGAGCAGTTCTTC; d_gene: -; v_gene: TRBV7-9; j_gene: TRBJ2-1; abundance: few
CDR3aa: CASSLATANEQFF; CDR3nt: TGCGCCAGCAGCTTGGCGACGGCCAATGAGCAGTTCTTC; d_gene: -; v_gene: TRBV5-1; j_gene: TRBJ2-1; abundance: few
CDR3aa: CSVEQGSGEQYF; CDR3nt: TGCAGCGTGGAACAGGGTTCGGGCGAGCAGTACTTC; d_gene: -; v_gene: TRBV29-1; j_gene: TRBJ2-7; abundance: -
CDR3aa: CASRVGTGGPGELFF; CDR3nt: TGCGCCAGCAGAGTCGGGACAGGGGGCCCCGGGGAGCTGTTTTTT; d_gene: TRBD1; v_gene: TRBV5-1; j_gene: TRBJ2-2; abundance: many
CDR3aa: CASSVNHRSGSYEQYF; CDR3nt: TGCGCCAGCAGCGTAAACCACAGGAGCGGATCCTACGAGCAGTACTTC; d_gene: -; v_gene: TRBV5-1; j_gene: TRBJ2-7; abundance: many
CDR3aa: CASSPAGQGRQPQHF; CDR3nt: TGTGCCAGCAGTCCGGCGGGACAGGGTCGGCAGCCCCAGCATTTT; d_gene: TRBD1; v_gene: TRBV6-5; j_gene: TRBJ1-5; abundance: few
CDR3aa: CASSLKNGLNYSYTF; CDR3nt: TGTGCCAGCAGCTTAAAGAACGGTCTTAACTATAGCTACACCTTC; d_gene: -; v_gene: TRBV7-9; j_gene: TRBJ1-2; abundance: -
CDR3aa: CSARGRQGMGYTF; CDR3nt: TGCAGTGCTAGAGGCCGGCAGGGGATGGGCTACACCTTC; d_gene: -; v_gene: TRBV20-1; j_gene: TRBJ1-2; abundance: -
CDR3aa: CSDLGWDDGVTDTQYF; CDR3nt: TGCAGCGACCTAGGTTGGGACGATGGAGTCACAGATACGCAGTATTTT; d_gene: -; v_gene: TRBV29-1; j_gene: TRBJ2-3; abundance: few
CDR3aa: CASSWSGTGAYEQYF; CDR3nt: TGCGCCAGCAGCTGGTCCGGGACAGGGGCCTACGAGCAGTACTTC; d_gene: TRBD1; v_gene: TRBV5-1; j_gene: TRBJ2-7; abundance: -
CDR3aa: CASLLGTEAFF; CDR3nt: TGTGCCAGCCTCCTAGGGACTGAAGCTTTCTTT; d_gene: -; v_gene: TRBV27; j_gene: TRBJ1-1; abundance: once
CDR3aa: CASSPPLAGEVNEQFF; CDR3nt: TGTGCCAGCTCACCACCCCTAGCGGGAGAGGTCAATGAGCAGTTCTTC; d_gene: TRBD2; v_gene: TRBV18; j_gene: TRBJ2-1; abundance: few
CDR3aa: CASNVAGVGETQYF; CDR3nt: TGTGCCAGCAACGTAGCGGGAGTGGGGGAGACCCAGTACTTC; d_gene: TRBD2; v_gene: TRBV28; j_gene: TRBJ2-5; abundance: -
CDR3aa: CASSLSGTRLGEQFF; CDR3nt: TGCGCCAGCAGCTTGTCCGGGACTAGGCTCGGTGAGCAGTTCTTC; d_gene: TRBD2; v_gene: TRBV5-1; j_gene: TRBJ2-1; abundance: few
CDR3aa: CASSLDQGTIYNSPLHF; CDR3nt: TGTGCCAGCAGCTTGGATCAGGGGACCATCTATAATTCACCCCTCCACTTT; d_gene: -; v_gene: TRBV5-5; j_gene: TRBJ1-6; abundance: few
CDR3aa: CSARAGTAYGYTF; CDR3nt: TGCAGTGCTAGAGCCGGGACGGCCTATGGCTACACCTTC; d_gene: -; v_gene: TRBV20-1; j_gene: TRBJ1-2; abundance: -
CDR3aa: CASSGLNTEAFF; CDR3nt: TGTGCCAGCAGCGGGTTGAACACTGAAGCTTTCTTT; d_gene: -; v_gene: TRBV9; j_gene: TRBJ1-1; abundance: few
CDR3aa: CSARDMGNQPQHF; CDR3nt: TGCAGTGCTAGAGATATGGGTAATCAGCCCCAGCATTTT; d_gene: -; v_gene: TRBV20-1; j_gene: TRBJ1-5; abundance: -
CDR3aa: CSARDRFFGAGYNEQYF; CDR3nt: TGCAGTGCTAGAGACCGGTTTTTCGGGGCGGGCTACAATGAGCAGTACTTC; d_gene: -; v_gene: TRBV20-1; j_gene: TRBJ2-7; abundance: -
CDR3aa: CASSLRGYNEQFF; CDR3nt: TGTGCCAGCAGCTTACGTGGCTACAATGAGCAGTTCTTC; d_gene: -; v_gene: TRBV7-2; j_gene: TRBJ2-1; abundance: few
CDR3aa: CASSYIYGQGPYEQYF; CDR3nt: TGTGCCAGCAGTTACATCTACGGACAGGGGCCCTACGAGCAGTACTTC; d_gene: TRBD1; v_gene: TRBV6-2/TRBV6-3; j_gene: TRBJ2-7; abundance: few
CDR3aa: CASTGDGAYRFF; CDR3nt: TGTGCCAGCACCGGGGACGGGGCATATCGGTTCTTC; d_gene: -; v_gene: TRBV2; j_gene: TRBJ2-1; abundance: -
CDR3aa: CASSSRDSSKNIQYF; CDR3nt: TGTGCCAGCAGTTCCCGGGACAGTTCCAAAAACATTCAGTACTTC; d_gene: TRBD1; v_gene: TRBV28; j_gene: TRBJ2-4; abundance: many
CDR3aa: CASSHKTGRSPQETQYF; CDR3nt: TGTGCCAGCAGCCATAAGACAGGGCGCTCTCCTCAAGAGACCCAGTACTTC; d_gene: TRBD1; v_gene: TRBV6-2/TRBV6-3; j_gene: TRBJ2-5; abundance: -
CDR3aa: CASSLQRVHTDTQYF; CDR3nt: TGTGCCAGCAGCTTACAGCGGGTCCACACAGATACGCAGTATTTT; d_gene: -; v_gene: TRBV7-8; j_gene: TRBJ2-3; abundance: -
CDR3aa: CASGDRTETSPYEQYF; CDR3nt: TGTGCCAGCGGTGACAGGACAGAAACTTCCCCCTACGAGCAGTACTTC; d_gene: -; v_gene: TRBV2; j_gene: TRBJ2-7; abundance: -
CDR3aa: CAASGGPTYEQFF; CDR3nt: TGTGCCGCCTCCGGGGGCCCTACTTATGAGCAGTTCTTC; d_gene: -; v_gene: TRBV24-1; j_gene: TRBJ2-1; abundance: few
CDR3aa: CSAREAGARNIQYF; CDR3nt: TGCAGTGCTAGAGAAGCGGGAGCTCGAAACATTCAGTACTTC; d_gene: TRBD2; v_gene: TRBV20-1; j_gene: TRBJ2-4; abundance: few
CDR3aa: CASSSHPTRELNNEQFF; CDR3nt: TGTGCCAGTAGTTCCCATCCGACGCGGGAGTTGAACAATGAGCAGTTCTTC; d_gene: TRBD2; v_gene: TRBV19; j_gene: TRBJ2-1; abundance: -
CDR3aa: CASSLPHGTGWNGYTF; CDR3nt: TGTGCCAGCAGTTTACCCCATGGGACAGGGTGGAATGGCTACACCTTC; d_gene: TRBD1; v_gene: TRBV12-3/TRBV12-4; j_gene: TRBJ1-2; abundance: few
CDR3aa: CASSPGTTAYEQYF; CDR3nt: TGTGCCAGCAGCCCCGGGACTACTGCCTACGAGCAGTACTTC; d_gene: TRBD2; v_gene: TRBV7-6; j_gene: TRBJ2-7; abundance: -
CDR3aa: CASSPGTSPTYEQYF; CDR3nt: TGTGCCAGCAGCCCCGGGACTAGTCCTACCTACGAGCAGTACTTC; d_gene: TRBD2; v_gene: TRBV4-2; j_gene: TRBJ2-7; abundance: few
CDR3aa: CASSPGQGNQPQHF; CDR3nt: TGTGCCAGCAGCCCGGGACAGGGGAATCAGCCCCAGCATTTT; d_gene: TRBD1; v_gene: TRBV7-2; j_gene: TRBJ1-5; abundance: -
CDR3aa: CASPSEGKEGPRDYGYTF; CDR3nt: TGTGCCAGCCCTAGTGAGGGTAAAGAAGGGCCTAGGGACTATGGCTACACCTTC; d_gene: -; v_gene: TRBV6-4; j_gene: TRBJ1-2; abundance: -
CDR3aa: CSAGLAGVWETQYF; CDR3nt: TGCAGTGCTGGACTAGCGGGAGTGTGGGAGACCCAGTACTTC; d_gene: TRBD2; v_gene: TRBV20-1; j_gene: TRBJ2-5; abundance: few
CDR3aa: CASSLALAGVGNEQFF; CDR3nt: TGCGCCAGCAGCTTGGCCCTAGCGGGAGTCGGCAATGAGCAGTTCTTC; d_gene: TRBD2; v_gene: TRBV5-1; j_gene: TRBJ2-1; abundance: few
CDR3aa: CASRGRADEQFF; CDR3nt: TGTGCCAGCAGAGGCAGGGCTGATGAGCAGTTCTTC; d_gene: -; v_gene: TRBV7-9; j_gene: TRBJ2-1; abundance: -
CDR3aa: CASSPGRLDTQYF; CDR3nt: TGTGCCAGCAGCCCCGGACGGCTAGATACGCAGTATTTT; d_gene: -; v_gene: TRBV7-9; j_gene: TRBJ2-3; abundance: -
CDR3aa: CSVALRGSTEAFF; CDR3nt: TGCAGTGTTGCCCTTCGAGGGAGCACTGAAGCTTTCTTT; d_gene: -; v_gene: TRBV20-1; j_gene: TRBJ1-1; abundance: -
CDR3aa: CASSLSPVTYGYTF; CDR3nt: TGTGCCAGCAGCCTGTCACCGGTAACCTATGGCTACACCTTC; d_gene: -; v_gene: TRBV7-9; j_gene: TRBJ1-2; abundance: few
CDR3aa: CASSQLAGASNEQFF; CDR3nt: TGTGCCAGCAGCCAATTAGCGGGAGCAAGCAATGAGCAGTTCTTC; d_gene: TRBD2; v_gene: TRBV3-1; j_gene: TRBJ2-1; abundance: -
CDR3aa: CASSSSGANTGELFF; CDR3nt: TGCGCCAGCAGTTCGTCGGGAGCGAACACCGGGGAGCTGTTTTTT; d_gene: -; v_gene: TRBV5-1; j_gene: TRBJ2-2; abundance: few
CDR3aa: CASSRRQTGANVLTF; CDR3nt: TGTGCCAGCAGCCGCCGACAGACGGGGGCCAACGTCCTGACTTTC; d_gene: -; v_gene: TRBV7-8; j_gene: TRBJ2-6; abundance: -
CDR3aa: CASSQEREEVQYF; CDR3nt: TGTGCCAGCAGCCAAGAGCGGGAGGAAGTTCAGTATTTT; d_gene: TRBD2; v_gene: TRBV4-2; j_gene: TRBJ2-3; abundance: -
CDR3aa: CASSFTSGAYNEQFF; CDR3nt: TGTGCCAGCAGCTTTACTAGCGGGGCTTACAATGAGCAGTTCTTC; d_gene: TRBD2; v_gene: TRBV7-2; j_gene: TRBJ2-1; abundance: -
CDR3aa: CASSPWGGGEQFF; CDR3nt: TGTGCCAGCAGCCCCTGGGGGGGGGGTGAGCAGTTCTTC; d_gene: TRBD2; v_gene: TRBV7-9; j_gene: TRBJ2-1; abundance: few
CDR3aa: CASSWTSGSSYEQYF; CDR3nt: TGCGCCAGCAGCTGGACTAGCGGGAGCTCCTACGAGCAGTACTTC; d_gene: TRBD2; v_gene: TRBV5-1; j_gene: TRBJ2-7; abundance: many
CDR3aa: CASSFPLAGGNYNEQFF; CDR3nt: TGTGCCAGCAGCTTTCCACTAGCGGGAGGGAACTACAATGAGCAGTTCTTC; d_gene: TRBD2; v_gene: TRBV7-6; j_gene: TRBJ2-1; abundance: few
CDR3aa: CASSLVNRGRGSTDTQYF; CDR3nt: TGTGCCAGCAGCTTAGTAAATCGGGGTCGGGGTTCCACAGATACGCAGTATTTT; d_gene: -; v_gene: TRBV7-2; j_gene: TRBJ2-3; abundance: -